The source of this T cell receptor beta chain is a study of OX40 agonist ivuxolimab in advanced cancers. Whole-study context: All patients had ivuxolimab intravenously every 2 weeks at 0.01 to 10 mg/kg.

Assay: immunoSEQ multiplex PCR; the TCRdb copy retains only in-frame clones and omits some. The table shows about 38,000 clones, with about 80% occurring only once. CDR3 size: 14 residues. Germline V gene lookup returns CDR1 SGHTS and CDR2 YDEGEE. Trimming pared 4 bases from V and 2 bases from J, leaving 10 bases between. This receptor was taken from an adult with an advanced solid tumor such as melanoma, head and neck, liver or kidney cancer. The sample was CD4+ or CD8+ T cells sorted from blood, taken in a trial of the OX40 agonist ivuxolimab. The chain joins TRBV5-8 to TRBJ1-3; D uncertain. CDR3 sequence reads: CASSDLSTGNTIYF. CDR3 in DNA: TGTGCCAGCAGCGACCTTTCTACTGGAAACACCATATATTTT.